This TCR beta chain was observed in a study of blood T cell repertoires in COVID-19. For the study at large: T cells, B-cell-depleted T cells, or PBMCs supplied cDNA or gDNA.

Germline V CDR1 and CDR2: SGHAT, FQNNGV. This CDR3 region has 15 residues. The V end was cut by 1 base, the J end by 4 bases, with 13 bases between. The recovered donors of Cohort 3 showed two negative PCRs, clearance, or symptom resolution. TCRdb's copy holds only in-frame clones and misses some; the assay was immunoSEQ multiplex PCR. The table records over 120,000 clones, around 85% of them present only once. This chain connects TRBV11-2 to TRBJ1-2; possible D gene TRBD1, 5 bases. This clonotype was sampled from a man aged 50-60 years who had recovered from COVID-19. Sequencing was carried out using PBMCs or T cells enriched from blood (not recorded which). CDR3 protein: CASSLGTTDLYGYTF. CDR3 DNA sequence: TGTGCCAGCAGCTTAGGGACAACTGATCTCTATGGCTACACCTTC.